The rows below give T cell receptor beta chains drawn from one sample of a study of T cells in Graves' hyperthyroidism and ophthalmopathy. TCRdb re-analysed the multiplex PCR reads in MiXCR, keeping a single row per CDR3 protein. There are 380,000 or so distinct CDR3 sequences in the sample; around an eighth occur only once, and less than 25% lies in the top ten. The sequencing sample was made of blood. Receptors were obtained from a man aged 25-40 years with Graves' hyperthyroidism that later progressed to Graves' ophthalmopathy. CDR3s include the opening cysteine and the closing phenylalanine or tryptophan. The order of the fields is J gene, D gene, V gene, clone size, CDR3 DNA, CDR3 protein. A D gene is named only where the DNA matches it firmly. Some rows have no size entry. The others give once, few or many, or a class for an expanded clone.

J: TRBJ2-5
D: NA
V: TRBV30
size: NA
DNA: TGTGCCTGGAGTGGTACAGGGTTGGAGACCCAGTACTTC
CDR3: CAWSGTGLETQYF

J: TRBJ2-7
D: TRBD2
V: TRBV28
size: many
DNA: TGTGCCAGCAGTTTTCTCCCGACTAGCGGGTCCCACGAGCAGTACTTC
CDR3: CASSFLPTSGSHEQYF

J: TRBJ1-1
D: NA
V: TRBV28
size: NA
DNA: TGTGCCAGCAGTCCTCGGACGGGAGCTGCTTTCTTT
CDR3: CASSPRTGAAFF

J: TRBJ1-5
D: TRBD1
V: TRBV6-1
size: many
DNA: TGTGCCAGCAGTTGGACAGGGGGGCAGCCCCAGCATTTT
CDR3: CASSWTGGQPQHF

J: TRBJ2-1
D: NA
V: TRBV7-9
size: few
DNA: TGTGCCAGCAGCACCTCCAGGCGGGGGCGGAATGAGCAGTTCTTC
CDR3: CASSTSRRGRNEQFF

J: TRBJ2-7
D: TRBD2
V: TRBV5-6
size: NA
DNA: TGTGCCAGCAGCTTGGGGCTAGCGGGGGGAACCTACGAGCAGTACTTC
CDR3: CASSLGLAGGTYEQYF

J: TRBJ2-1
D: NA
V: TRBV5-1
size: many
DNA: TGCGCCAGCACCCTGGAGAGACCAAGCTCCTACAATGAGCAGTTCTTC
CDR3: CASTLERPSSYNEQFF

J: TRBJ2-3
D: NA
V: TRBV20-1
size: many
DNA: TGCAGTGCTAGAGACGGCGGCGGGGTGGGGACAGATACGCAGTATTTT
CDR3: CSARDGGGVGTDTQYF

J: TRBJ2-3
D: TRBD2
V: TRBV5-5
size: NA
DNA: TGTGCCAGCAGCTTGGAACTAGCGGGGGGGAGGGATACGCGGTATTTT
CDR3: CASSLELAGGRDTRYF

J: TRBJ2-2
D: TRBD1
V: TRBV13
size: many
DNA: TGTGCCAGCAGCTCTCAACAGGGGTTCACCGGGGAGCTGTTTTTT
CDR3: CASSSQQGFTGELFF

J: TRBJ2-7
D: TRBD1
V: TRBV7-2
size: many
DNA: TGTGCCAGCAGCACGGGACAGGGATACTACGAGCAGTACTTC
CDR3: CASSTGQGYYEQYF

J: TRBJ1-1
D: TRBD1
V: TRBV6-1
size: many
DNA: TGTGCCAGCAGTGCGACAGGGCTCGTGAACACTGAAGCTTTCTTT
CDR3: CASSATGLVNTEAFF

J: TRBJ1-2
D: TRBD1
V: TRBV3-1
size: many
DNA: TGCGCCAGTAGCCAGTCCACGCTCCGGGACAGAGCTAACTATGGCTACACCTTC
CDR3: CASSQSTLRDRANYGYTF

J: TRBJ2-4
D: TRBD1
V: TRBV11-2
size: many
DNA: TGTGCCAGCAGCTTAGCGATCCGGGACAGCAAAAACATTCAGTACTTC
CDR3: CASSLAIRDSKNIQYF

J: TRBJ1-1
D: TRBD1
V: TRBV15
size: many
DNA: TGTGCCACCAGCAGCCTTCGGAGATCGGACAGGGTGAACACTGAAGCTTTCTTT
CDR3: CATSSLRRSDRVNTEAFF

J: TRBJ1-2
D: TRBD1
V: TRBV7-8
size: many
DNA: TGTGCCAGCAGCAAAGGGACAGGAGGATGGTATGGCTACACCTTC
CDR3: CASSKGTGGWYGYTF

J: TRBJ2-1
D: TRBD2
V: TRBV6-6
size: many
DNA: TGTGCCAGCAGTTACTCTTCTAGCGGTTACAATGAGCAGTTCTTC
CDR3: CASSYSSSGYNEQFF

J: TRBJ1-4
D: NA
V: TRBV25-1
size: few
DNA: TGTGCCAGCAGTCCACGTGCAACTAATGAAAAACTGCTTTTT
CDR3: CASSPRATNEKLLF

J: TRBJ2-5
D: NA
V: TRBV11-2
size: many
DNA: TGTGCCAGCAGCAAACGAGAGACCCAGTACTTC
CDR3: CASSKRETQYF

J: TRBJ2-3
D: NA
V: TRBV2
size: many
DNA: TGTGCCAGCAGTGAAATTGATGTTTCGGATACGCAGTATTTT
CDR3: CASSEIDVSDTQYF

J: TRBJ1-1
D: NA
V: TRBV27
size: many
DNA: TGTGCCAGCAGTTTGGGGGGGGTCTGGACTGAAGCTTTCTTT
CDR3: CASSLGGVWTEAFF

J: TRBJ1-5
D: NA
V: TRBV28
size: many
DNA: TGTGCCAGCACCCAGGGTCGACAGCCCCAGCATTTT
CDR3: CASTQGRQPQHF

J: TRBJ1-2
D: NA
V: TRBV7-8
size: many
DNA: TGTGCCAGCAGCTTAGCGCAGGGTGGCTACACCTTC
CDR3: CASSLAQGGYTF

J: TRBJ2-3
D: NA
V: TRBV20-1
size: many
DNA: TGCAGTGCTGACCTCAGGACTACTACAAGCACAGATACGCAGTATTTT
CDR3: CSADLRTTTSTDTQYF

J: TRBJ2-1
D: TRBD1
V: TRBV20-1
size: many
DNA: TGCAGTGCGAATGACAGGGGAAATATCTATGAGCAGTTCTTC
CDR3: CSANDRGNIYEQFF

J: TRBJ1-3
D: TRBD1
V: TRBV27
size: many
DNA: TGTGCCAGCAGGCCCAGGGGGCGGGTTGGAAACACCATATATTTT
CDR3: CASRPRGRVGNTIYF

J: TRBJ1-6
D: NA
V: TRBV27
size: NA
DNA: TGTGCCAGCAGTCGATTTTTCCGGGCCGAGGTTAATTCACCCCTCCACTTT
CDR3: CASSRFFRAEVNSPLHF

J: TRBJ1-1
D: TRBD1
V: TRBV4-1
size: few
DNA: TGCGCCAGCAGCCATCAGAACAGGGGCACTGAAGCTTTCTTT
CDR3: CASSHQNRGTEAFF

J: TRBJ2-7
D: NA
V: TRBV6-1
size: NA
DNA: TGTGCCAGCAGGGGCGGGGGACACACCTACGAGCAGTACTTC
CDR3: CASRGGGHTYEQYF

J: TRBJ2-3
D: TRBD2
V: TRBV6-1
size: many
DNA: TGTGCCAGCAGTGTGAATGGAGCGGGGGCTACGCAGTATTTT
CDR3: CASSVNGAGATQYF

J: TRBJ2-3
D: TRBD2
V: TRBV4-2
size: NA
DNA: TGTGCCAGCAGAAGTTTTGCTACTAGCGGGATTAGCACAGATACGCAGTATTTT
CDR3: CASRSFATSGISTDTQYF

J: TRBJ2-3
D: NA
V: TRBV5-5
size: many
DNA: TGTGCCAGCAGCTCTGGCAACACAGATACGCAGTATTTT
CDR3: CASSSGNTDTQYF

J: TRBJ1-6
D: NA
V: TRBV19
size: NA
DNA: TGTGCCAGTAGTATCTCAGAGAATAATTCACCCCTCCACTTT
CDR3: CASSISENNSPLHF

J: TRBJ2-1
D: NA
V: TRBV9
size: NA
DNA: TGTGCCAGCAGCGTAGAGGGGGGAGGTGTCTACAATGAGCAGTTCTTC
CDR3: CASSVEGGGVYNEQFF

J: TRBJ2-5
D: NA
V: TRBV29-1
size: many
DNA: TGCAGCGTCGGTAGGGGCCAAGAGACCCAGTACTTC
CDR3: CSVGRGQETQYF

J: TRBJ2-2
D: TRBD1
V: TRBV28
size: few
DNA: TGTGCCGGGCGGACAGGGAGAACCGGGGAGCTGTTTTTT
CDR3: CAGRTGRTGELFF

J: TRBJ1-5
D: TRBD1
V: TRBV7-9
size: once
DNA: TGTGCCAGCAACGCGTCCGGGACAGGGATTAGCAATCAGCCCCAGCATTTT
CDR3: CASNASGTGISNQPQHF

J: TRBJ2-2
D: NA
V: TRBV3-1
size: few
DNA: TGTGCCAGCAGCCAAGTGATCCACACCGGGGAGCTGTTTTTT
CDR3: CASSQVIHTGELFF

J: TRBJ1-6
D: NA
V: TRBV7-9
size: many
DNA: TGTGCCAGCAGCATCGGACAGCCAAGTGATTCACCCCTCCACTTT
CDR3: CASSIGQPSDSPLHF

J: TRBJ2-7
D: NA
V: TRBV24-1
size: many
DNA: TGTGCCACCAGTGATTTCACTAGCAACGAGCAGTACTTC
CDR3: CATSDFTSNEQYF

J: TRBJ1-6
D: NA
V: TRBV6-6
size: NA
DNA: TGTGCCAGCAGTTACTCCGCCGGGAACAATAATTCACCCCTCCACTTT
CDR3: CASSYSAGNNNSPLHF

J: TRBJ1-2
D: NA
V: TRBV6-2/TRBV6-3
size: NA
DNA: TGTGCCACCGGACTGTATGGCTACACCTTC
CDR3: CATGLYGYTF

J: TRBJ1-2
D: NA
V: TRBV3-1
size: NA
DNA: TGTGCCAGCAGCCCCCCGGCTAGGGGGGGCAGGGACTATGGCTACACCTTC
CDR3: CASSPPARGGRDYGYTF

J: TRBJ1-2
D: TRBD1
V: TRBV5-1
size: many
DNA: TGCGCCAGCAGGCCACAGGGGGCCAACAACTATGGCTACACCTTC
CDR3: CASRPQGANNYGYTF

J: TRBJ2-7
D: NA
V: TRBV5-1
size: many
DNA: TGCGCCAGCAGCTTCCGGGACGGCTCCCTCGAGCAGTACTTC
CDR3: CASSFRDGSLEQYF

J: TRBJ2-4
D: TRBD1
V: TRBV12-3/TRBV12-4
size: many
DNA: TGTGCCAGCAGCCTAAGGGGACAGGGCAAAAACATTCAGTACTTC
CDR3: CASSLRGQGKNIQYF

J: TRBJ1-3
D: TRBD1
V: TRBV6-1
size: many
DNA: TGTGCCAGCAGCTTCGGACAGGGGCTCTCTGGAAACACCATATATTTT
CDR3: CASSFGQGLSGNTIYF

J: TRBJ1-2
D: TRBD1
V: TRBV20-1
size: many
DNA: TGCAGTGCTCCGACAGGGGCCTATGGCTACACCTTC
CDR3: CSAPTGAYGYTF

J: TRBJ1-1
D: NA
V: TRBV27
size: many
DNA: TGTGCCAGCAGTTTTAAGGGGTCGACTGAAGCTTTCTTT
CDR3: CASSFKGSTEAFF

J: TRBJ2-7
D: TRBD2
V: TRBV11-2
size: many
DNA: TGTGCCAGCAGCGCCGGGACTAGGTACGAGCAGTACTTC
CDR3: CASSAGTRYEQYF

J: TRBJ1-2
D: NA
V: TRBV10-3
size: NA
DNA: TGTGCCATCAGTGGGGACCAAAGCTATGGCTACACCTTC
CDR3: CAISGDQSYGYTF

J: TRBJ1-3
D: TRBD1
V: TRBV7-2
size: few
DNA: TGTGCCAGCAGCTCCTACGGGACAGGAGTAGGAAACACCATATATTTT
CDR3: CASSSYGTGVGNTIYF

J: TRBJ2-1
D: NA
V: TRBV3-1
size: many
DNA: TGTGCCAGCAGCTTCAGCGGGTCAGAGCAGTTCTTC
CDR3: CASSFSGSEQFF

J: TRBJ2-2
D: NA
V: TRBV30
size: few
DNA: TGTGCCTGGAGTGTGTGGTCGAACACCGGGGAGCTGTTTTTT
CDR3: CAWSVWSNTGELFF